This T cell receptor beta chain derives from a study of breast tumors, draining lymph nodes, adjacent tissues. TCRdb reanalysed the multiplex PCR reads using MiXCR and keeps one entry per CDR3 protein. The sample records some 130,000 distinct CDR3 sequences, more than 20% being singletons. General study results and limits: Tumor T cell lymph node origin was a supported hypothesis, not proven. Luminal-like breast cancer showed significantly higher tumor–nontumor repertoire similarity than basal-like.

On this clonotype: Its target is unknown.

Samples came from axillary lymph nodes draining the breast cancer. This sequence was found in a female donor with breast cancer. Some clones in this sample may be carry-over from other donors' samples. Sample: axillary lymph node tissue.

CDR3: CASSVGPDTGMQYF. CDR3 coding DNA: TGTGCCAGCAGCGTAGGACCCGACACAGGTATGCAGTATTTT. The rearrangement links TRBV9 to TRBJ2-3; D may be TRBD1 (5 bases). Trimming stripped 0 bases from V and 11 bases from J, with 16 bases between. This CDR3 comprises 14 residues. CDR1 SGDLS and CDR2 YYNGEE come from the germline V gene.